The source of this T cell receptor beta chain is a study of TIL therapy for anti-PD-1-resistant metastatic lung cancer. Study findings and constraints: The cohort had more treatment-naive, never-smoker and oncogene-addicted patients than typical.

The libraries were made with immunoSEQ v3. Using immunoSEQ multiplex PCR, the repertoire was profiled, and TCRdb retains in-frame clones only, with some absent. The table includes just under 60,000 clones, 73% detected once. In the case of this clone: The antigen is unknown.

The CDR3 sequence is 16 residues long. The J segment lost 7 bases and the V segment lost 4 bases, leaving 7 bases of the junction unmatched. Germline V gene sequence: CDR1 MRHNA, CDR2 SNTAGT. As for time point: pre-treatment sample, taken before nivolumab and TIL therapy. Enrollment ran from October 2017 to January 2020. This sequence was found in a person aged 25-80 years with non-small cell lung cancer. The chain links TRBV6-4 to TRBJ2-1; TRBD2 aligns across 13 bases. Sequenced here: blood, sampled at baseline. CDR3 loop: CASSALWTSGGNEQFF. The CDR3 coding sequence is TGTGCCAGCAGTGCTTTATGGACTAGCGGGGGAAATGAGCAGTTCTTC.